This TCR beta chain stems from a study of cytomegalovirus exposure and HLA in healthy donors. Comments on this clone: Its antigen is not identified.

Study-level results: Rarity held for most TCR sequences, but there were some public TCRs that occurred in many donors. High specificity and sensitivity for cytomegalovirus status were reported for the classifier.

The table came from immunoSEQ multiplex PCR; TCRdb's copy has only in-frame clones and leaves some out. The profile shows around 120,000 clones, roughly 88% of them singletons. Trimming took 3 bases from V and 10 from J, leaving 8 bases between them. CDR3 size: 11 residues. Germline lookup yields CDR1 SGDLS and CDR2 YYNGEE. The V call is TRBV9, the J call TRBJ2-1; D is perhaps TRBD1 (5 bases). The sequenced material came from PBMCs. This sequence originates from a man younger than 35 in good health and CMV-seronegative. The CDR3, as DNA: TGTGCCAGCAGCGCCAACAGGGAGCAGTTCTTC. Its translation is CASSANREQFF.